A single T cell receptor (beta chain) is shown here with its context. The sample comes from a study of blood T cell repertoires in COVID-19. Study-wide context: Material from acute and convalescent COVID-19 was sourced from the United States, Italy and Spain. The analysed material was cDNA or gDNA that came from T cells, B-cell-depleted T cells, or PBMCs.

The V segment lost 5 bases and the J segment 7 bases; nucleotides outside the gene matches: 7. Germline CDR1 MDHEN, CDR2 SYDVKM. This CDR3 comprises 13 residues. In the original analysis: Scientists estimated how many nucleated cells there were by amplifying reference gene primers. The protocol was immunoSEQ multiplex PCR, while the TCRdb copy is restricted to in-frame clones and leaves out a portion. That table gives V, J and clone size, and the DNA gave D and trimming. The table has roughly 220,000 clones, about 86% seen once. Sequenced material: peripheral blood. The rearrangement links TRBV28 to TRBJ2-5; 7 bases map to TRBD1. This sequence originates from a woman under 40 who had recovered from COVID-19. In DNA, the CDR3 is TGTGCCAGCAGTCTAAGGGACAGAGGGACCCAGTACTTC. The encoded protein is CASSLRDRGTQYF.